This is a list of T cell receptor beta chains from one sample in a study of blood T cell repertoires in COVID-19. Sequencing was performed with immunoSEQ multiplex PCR; in TCRdb, only in-frame clones are kept and a portion is missing. The sample lists 20,000 to 30,000 clones, over 75% occurring once. Sequenced material: peripheral blood. These TCRs come from a woman between 70 and 85 years old with COVID-19, enrolled during active disease. The CDR3 runs from the conserved cysteine through the conserved F or W. D genes are given only for firm matches. Clone size, where shown, is once, few, many, or a class for clones that have expanded.

clone size: NA
V gene: TRBV6-4
J gene: TRBJ2-1
D gene: NA
CDR3 protein: CASSERFEQFF
CDR3 DNA: TGTGCCAGCAGTGAGCGGTTTGAGCAGTTCTTC

clone size: NA
V gene: TRBV7-2
J gene: TRBJ1-2
D gene: TRBD1
CDR3 protein: CASSLERGQNYGYTF
CDR3 DNA: TGTGCCAGCAGCTTAGAAAGGGGGCAAAACTATGGCTACACCTTC

clone size: NA
V gene: TRBV9
J gene: TRBJ2-3
D gene: NA
CDR3 protein: CASSVAQGGAGERTDTQYF
CDR3 DNA: TGTGCCAGCAGCGTGGCCCAGGGGGGAGCGGGGGAGCGCACAGATACGCAGTATTTT

clone size: NA
V gene: TRBV5-4
J gene: TRBJ2-3
D gene: TRBD1
CDR3 protein: CASSGQGRTDTQYF
CDR3 DNA: TGTGCCAGCAGCGGACAGGGCAGGACAGATACGCAGTATTTT

clone size: once
V gene: TRBV4-1
J gene: TRBJ2-7
D gene: NA
CDR3 protein: CASSQDRVHGEQYF
CDR3 DNA: TGCGCCAGCAGCCAAGACCGGGTCCACGGCGAGCAGTACTTC

clone size: NA
V gene: TRBV19
J gene: TRBJ1-5
D gene: TRBD1
CDR3 protein: CASSATGGADNQPQHF
CDR3 DNA: TGTGCCAGTAGTGCGACAGGGGGCGCTGACAATCAGCCCCAGCATTTT

clone size: NA
V gene: TRBV7-9
J gene: TRBJ2-7
D gene: NA
CDR3 protein: CASSSSETDYEQYF
CDR3 DNA: TGTGCCAGCAGCTCCTCCGAGACAGACTACGAGCAGTACTTC

clone size: NA
V gene: TRBV7-2
J gene: TRBJ2-5
D gene: TRBD2
CDR3 protein: CASSLVLGGDQETQYF
CDR3 DNA: TGTGCCAGCAGCTTAGTGCTGGGGGGGGATCAAGAGACCCAGTACTTC

clone size: NA
V gene: TRBV2
J gene: TRBJ2-3
D gene: TRBD2
CDR3 protein: CASRRGLAGGPLTDTQYF
CDR3 DNA: TGTGCCAGCAGAAGGGGGCTAGCGGGAGGGCCTCTCACAGATACGCAGTATTTT

clone size: NA
V gene: TRBV5-1
J gene: TRBJ1-1
D gene: TRBD1
CDR3 protein: CASSLGTGMNTEAFF
CDR3 DNA: TGCGCCAGCAGCTTGGGGACAGGGATGAACACTGAAGCTTTCTTT